This T cell receptor beta chain was profiled in a study of T-cell reconstitution after alpha-beta-depleted transplantation in children (dated by TCRdb to 2016 to 2018). Notes on the research overall: The study quantitatively tracked T-cell immune reconstitution after TCRalphabeta/CD19-depleted allogeneic hematopoietic cell transplantation in children using TCR repertoire profiling.

General study outcomes and caveats: About two months after transplant, the apparently early recovery of alphabetaT-cell counts reportedly depended on just several hundred clones that had expanded rapidly and came from non-depleted graft cells. In some patients, the high TCRbeta diversity seen at day 60 was put down to recipient T cells and intrathymic progenitors that had survived conditioning. The frequencies of hyperexpanded clones fell over the following months, and after one year, T-cell counts and TCRbeta diversity were mostly attributed to newly produced T cells.

Trimming removed 1 base from V and 5 bases from J, leaving 6 bases between the germline ends. CDR1 and CDR2 were assigned from the germline V gene as LGHNA and YSLEER. The CDR3, from cysteine to phenylalanine, totals 13 residues. The DNA shown is the 39-base CDR3, in frame from base 1. This clonotype was observed a handful of times. This receptor's antigen is unknown. Per-base qualities were not stored, and no clone one base away is much larger. Library method: PCR. The sequencer was an Illumina HiSeq 2500. TCR libraries were prepared with molecular barcoding, using unique molecular identifiers to normalize TCRbeta repertoire quantification. TCRdb's own reprocessing of the public reads used fastp at Q25 and MiXCR and kept productive beta chains. Each CDR3 protein appears once, grouped with its most common genes and DNA. This sample gives fewer than 550,000 distinct CDR3 sequences in total; about an eighth of them show up just once. Jointly, the top ten make up around 13% of the sample.

The sample's treatment or condition, from its label and the paper: allogeneic hematopoietic cell transplantation with graft depleted of TCRalphabeta T cells and CD19 B cells. TCRalphabeta/CD19-depleted allogeneic hematopoietic cell grafts were given to the transplant recipients, all of whom were children. The sequence joins TRBV4-3 to TRBJ2-1; the D gene identity is not certain. The clonotype comes from a female patient aged 2-15 years who had a stem cell transplant for aplastic anemia, so the T cells may come from the graft donor. The sequences come from PBMCs, mostly from graft donor cells, collected 180 days after TCRalphabeta/CD19-depleted stem cell transplant. The CDR3 protein is CASSQVVDNEQFF. The nucleotide sequence is TGCGCCAGCAGCCAAGTGGTAGACAATGAGCAGTTCTTC.